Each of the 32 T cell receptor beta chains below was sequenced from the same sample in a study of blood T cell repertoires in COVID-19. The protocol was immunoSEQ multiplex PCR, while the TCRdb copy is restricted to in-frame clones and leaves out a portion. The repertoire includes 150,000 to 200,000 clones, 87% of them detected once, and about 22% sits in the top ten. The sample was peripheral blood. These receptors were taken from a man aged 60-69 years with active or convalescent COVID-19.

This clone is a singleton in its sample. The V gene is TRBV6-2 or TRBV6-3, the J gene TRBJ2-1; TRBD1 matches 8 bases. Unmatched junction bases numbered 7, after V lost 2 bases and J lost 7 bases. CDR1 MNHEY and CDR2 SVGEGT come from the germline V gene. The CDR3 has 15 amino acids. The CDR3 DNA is TGTGCCAGCAGTTACCCACAGGGGGGATTGAATGAGCAGTTCTTC. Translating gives CASSYPQGGLNEQFF.

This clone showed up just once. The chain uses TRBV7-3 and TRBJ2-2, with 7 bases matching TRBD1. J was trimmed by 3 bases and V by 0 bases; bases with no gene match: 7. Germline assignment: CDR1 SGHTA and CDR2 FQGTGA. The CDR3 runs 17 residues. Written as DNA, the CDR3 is TGTGCCAGCAGCTTAACGACGGCAGGGGGTGACACCGGGGAGCTGTTTTTT. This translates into CASSLTTAGGDTGELFF.

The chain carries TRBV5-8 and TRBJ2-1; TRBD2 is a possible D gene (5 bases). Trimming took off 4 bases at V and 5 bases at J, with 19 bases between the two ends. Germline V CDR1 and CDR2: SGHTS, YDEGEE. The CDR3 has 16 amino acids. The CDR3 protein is CASSQLTSSLNNEQFF. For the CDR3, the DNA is TGTGCCAGCAGCCAATTAACGTCTAGCTTGAACAATGAGCAGTTCTTC.

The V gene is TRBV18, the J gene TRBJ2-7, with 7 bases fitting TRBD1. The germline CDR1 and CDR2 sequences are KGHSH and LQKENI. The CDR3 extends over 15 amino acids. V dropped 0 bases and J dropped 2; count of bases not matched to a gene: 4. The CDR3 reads CASSPPGQRTYEQYF. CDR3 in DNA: TGTGCCAGCTCACCACCGGGACAGAGGACCTACGAGCAGTACTTC.

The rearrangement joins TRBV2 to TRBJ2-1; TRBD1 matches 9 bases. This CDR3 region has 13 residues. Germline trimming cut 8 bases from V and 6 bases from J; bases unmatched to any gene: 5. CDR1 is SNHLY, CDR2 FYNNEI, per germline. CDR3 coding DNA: TGTGCCAGCGACAGGGGGGGAAGCAATGAGCAGTTCTTC. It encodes CASDRGGSNEQFF.

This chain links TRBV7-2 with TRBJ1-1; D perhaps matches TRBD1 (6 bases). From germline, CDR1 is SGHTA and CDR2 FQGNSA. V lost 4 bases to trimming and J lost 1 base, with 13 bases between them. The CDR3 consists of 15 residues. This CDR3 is CASSSTGQGNTEAFF. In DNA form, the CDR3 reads TGTGCCAGCAGCTCAACAGGGCAGGGGAACACTGAAGCTTTCTTT.

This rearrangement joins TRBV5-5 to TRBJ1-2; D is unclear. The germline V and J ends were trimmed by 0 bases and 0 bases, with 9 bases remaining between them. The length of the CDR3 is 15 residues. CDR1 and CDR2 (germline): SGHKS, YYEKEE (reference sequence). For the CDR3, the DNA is TGTGCCAGCAGCTTGGCAGGAGGAGCTAACTATGGCTACACCTTC. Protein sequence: CASSLAGGANYGYTF.

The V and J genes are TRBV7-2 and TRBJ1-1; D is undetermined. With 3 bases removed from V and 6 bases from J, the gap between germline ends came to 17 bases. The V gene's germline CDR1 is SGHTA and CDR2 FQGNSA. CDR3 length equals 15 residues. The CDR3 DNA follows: TGTGCCAGCAGCTTCTCCCCCCTCACCACGGCTGAAGCTTTCTTT. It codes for CASSFSPLTTAEAFF.

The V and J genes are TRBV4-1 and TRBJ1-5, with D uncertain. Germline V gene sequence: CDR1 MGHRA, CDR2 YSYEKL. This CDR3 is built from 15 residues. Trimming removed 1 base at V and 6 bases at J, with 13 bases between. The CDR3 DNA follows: TGCGCCAGCAGCCAAGGTTGGCAGGTAATTCAGCCCCAGCATTTT. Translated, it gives CASSQGWQVIQPQHF.

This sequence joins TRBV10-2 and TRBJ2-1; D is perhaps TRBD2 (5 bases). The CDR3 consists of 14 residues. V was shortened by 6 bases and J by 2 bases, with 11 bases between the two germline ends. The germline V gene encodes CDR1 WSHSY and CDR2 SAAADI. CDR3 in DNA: TGCGCCAGCAGCCGGGCTAGCACCTACAATGAGCAGTTCTTC. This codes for CASSRASTYNEQFF.

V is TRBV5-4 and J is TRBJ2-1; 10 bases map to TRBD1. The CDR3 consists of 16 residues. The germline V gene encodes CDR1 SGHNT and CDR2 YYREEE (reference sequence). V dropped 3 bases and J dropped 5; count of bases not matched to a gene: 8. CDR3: CASSSDRGLRDNEQFF. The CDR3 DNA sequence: TGTGCCAGCAGCTCGGACAGGGGGTTGAGAGACAATGAGCAGTTCTTC. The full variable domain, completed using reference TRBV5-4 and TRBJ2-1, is ETGVTQSPTHLIKTRGQQVTLRCSSQSGHNTVSWYQQALGQGPQFIFQYYREEENGRGNFPPRFSGLQFPNYSSELNVNALELDDSALYLCASSSDRGLRDNEQFFGPGTRLTVL.

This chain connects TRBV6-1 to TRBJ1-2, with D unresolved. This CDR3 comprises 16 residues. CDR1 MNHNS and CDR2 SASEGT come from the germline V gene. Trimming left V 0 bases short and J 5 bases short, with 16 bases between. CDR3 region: CASSEARGGATYGYTF. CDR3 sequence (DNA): TGTGCCAGCAGTGAAGCGCGTGGCGGAGCAACGTATGGCTACACCTTC.

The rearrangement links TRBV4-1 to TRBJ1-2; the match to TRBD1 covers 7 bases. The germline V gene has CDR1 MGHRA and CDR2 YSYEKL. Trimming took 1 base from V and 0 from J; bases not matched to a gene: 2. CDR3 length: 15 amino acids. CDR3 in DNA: TGCGCCAGCAGCCAAGCGGGACAGCCTAACTATGGCTACACCTTC. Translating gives CASSQAGQPNYGYTF.

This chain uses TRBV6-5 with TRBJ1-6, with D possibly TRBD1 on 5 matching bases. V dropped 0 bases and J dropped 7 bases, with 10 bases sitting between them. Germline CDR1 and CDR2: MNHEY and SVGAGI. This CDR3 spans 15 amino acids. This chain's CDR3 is CASSYSREGNSPLHF. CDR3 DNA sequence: TGTGCCAGCAGTTACTCGAGGGAGGGGAATTCACCCCTCCACTTT.

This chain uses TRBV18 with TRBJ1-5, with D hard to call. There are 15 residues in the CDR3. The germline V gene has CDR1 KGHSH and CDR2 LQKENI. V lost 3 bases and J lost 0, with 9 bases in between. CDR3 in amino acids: CASSPVQNSNQPQHF. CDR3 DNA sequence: TGTGCCAGCTCACCGGTCCAGAATAGCAATCAGCCCCAGCATTTT.

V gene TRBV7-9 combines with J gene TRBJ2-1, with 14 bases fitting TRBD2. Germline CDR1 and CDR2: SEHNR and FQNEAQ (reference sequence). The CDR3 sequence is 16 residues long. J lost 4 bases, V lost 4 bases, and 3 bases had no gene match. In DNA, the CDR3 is TGTGCCAGCAGCTCGGGGACTAGCGGGGGTTACAATGAGCAGTTCTTC. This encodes CASSSGTSGGYNEQFF.

The CDR3: CSGHHQETQYF. The CDR3 DNA reads as TGCAGTGGGCATCACCAAGAGACCCAGTACTTC. V is TRBV20-1 and J is TRBJ2-5; D remains ambiguous. This CDR3 contains 11 residues. V lost 7 bases and J lost 0, with 6 bases in between. Germline lookup yields CDR1 DFQATT and CDR2 SNEGSKA (reference sequence).

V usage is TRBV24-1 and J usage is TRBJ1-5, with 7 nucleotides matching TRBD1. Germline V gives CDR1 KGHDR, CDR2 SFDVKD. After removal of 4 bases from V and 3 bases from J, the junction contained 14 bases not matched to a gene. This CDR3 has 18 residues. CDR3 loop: CATSDTHRGKLINQPQHF. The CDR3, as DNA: TGTGCCACCAGTGACACACACAGGGGAAAGTTAATCAATCAGCCCCAGCATTTT.

The CDR3 loop is CASSQGTVNQPQHF. The CDR3 DNA sequence: TGCGCCAGCAGCCAAGGAACAGTCAATCAGCCCCAGCATTTT. The chain uses TRBV4-1 and TRBJ1-5, with no clear D. Trimming took off 1 base at V and 3 bases at J, with 7 bases between the two ends. CDR3 length equals 14 residues. Germline V gives CDR1 MGHRA, CDR2 YSYEKL.

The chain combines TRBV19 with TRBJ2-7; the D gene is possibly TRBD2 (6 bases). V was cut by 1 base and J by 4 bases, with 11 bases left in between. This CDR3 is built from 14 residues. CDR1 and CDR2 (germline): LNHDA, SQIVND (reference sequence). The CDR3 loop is CASSIVGRGYEQYF. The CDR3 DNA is TGTGCCAGTAGTATAGTCGGCCGGGGGTACGAGCAGTACTTC.

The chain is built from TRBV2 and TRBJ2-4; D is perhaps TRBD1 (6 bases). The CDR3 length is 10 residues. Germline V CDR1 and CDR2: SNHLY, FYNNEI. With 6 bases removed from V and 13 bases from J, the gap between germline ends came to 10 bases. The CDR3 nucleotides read TGTGCCAGCAGCAGGGGTCCCCAGTACTTC. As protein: CASSRGPQYF.

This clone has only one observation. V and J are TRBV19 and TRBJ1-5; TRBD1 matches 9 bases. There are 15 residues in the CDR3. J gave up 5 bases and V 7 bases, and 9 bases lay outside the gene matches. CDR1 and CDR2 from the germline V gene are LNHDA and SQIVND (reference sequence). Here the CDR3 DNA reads TGTGCCAGTAACATGAGGGACAGGGAATATCAGCCCCAGCATTTT. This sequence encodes CASNMRDREYQPQHF.

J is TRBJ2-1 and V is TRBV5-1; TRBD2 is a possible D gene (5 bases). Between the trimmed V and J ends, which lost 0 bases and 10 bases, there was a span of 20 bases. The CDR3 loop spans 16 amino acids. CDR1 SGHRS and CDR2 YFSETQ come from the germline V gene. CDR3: CASSLVSGMIGREQFF. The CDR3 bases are TGCGCCAGCAGCTTGGTCTCCGGGATGATAGGACGGGAGCAGTTCTTC.

The DNA of the CDR3 is TGTGCCAGCAGCCAGGGCTTGGGCACTGAAGCTTTCTTT. Translated, it gives CASSQGLGTEAFF. The chain couples TRBV14 to TRBJ1-1; D uncertain. CDR3 length: 13 residues. Deletions cut 3 bases from V and 4 bases from J, with 9 bases between. Germline CDR1 SGHDN, CDR2 FVKESK.

Written as DNA, the CDR3 is TGCAGTGCTAGTGGGAGGGGAGAAGATACGCAGTATTTT. Residues: CSASGRGEDTQYF. The gene calls are TRBV20-1 and TRBJ2-3; TRBD2 matches 7 bases. CDR1 is DFQATT and CDR2 is SNEGSKA in the germline V gene (reference sequence). The CDR3 sequence is 13 residues long. Trimming cost V 3 bases and J 5 bases; bases outside gene matches: 5.

CDR3 sequence (DNA): TGTGCCTGGACCCCCCAGGATTCTAACTATGGCTACACCTTC. It encodes CAWTPQDSNYGYTF. The chain combines TRBV30 with TRBJ1-2; D is uncertain. CDR1 and CDR2 from the germline V gene are GTSNPN and SVGIG (reference sequence). This CDR3 has 14 residues. Trimming removed 4 bases from V and 0 bases from J, with 12 bases in between. The whole variable domain, remainder taken from reference TRBV30 and TRBJ1-2, is SQTIHQWPATLVQPVGSPLSLECTVEGTSNPNLYWYRQAAGRGLQLLFYSVGIGQISSEVPQNLSASRPQDRQFILSSKKLLLSDSGFYLCAWTPQDSNYGYTFGSGTRLTVV.

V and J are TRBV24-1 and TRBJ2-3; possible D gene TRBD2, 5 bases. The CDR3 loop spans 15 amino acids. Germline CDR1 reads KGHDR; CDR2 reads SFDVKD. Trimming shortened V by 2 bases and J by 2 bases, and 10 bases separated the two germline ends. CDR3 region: CATSDSGSYTDTQYF. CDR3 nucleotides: TGTGCCACCAGTGATTCGGGATCTTACACAGATACGCAGTATTTT.

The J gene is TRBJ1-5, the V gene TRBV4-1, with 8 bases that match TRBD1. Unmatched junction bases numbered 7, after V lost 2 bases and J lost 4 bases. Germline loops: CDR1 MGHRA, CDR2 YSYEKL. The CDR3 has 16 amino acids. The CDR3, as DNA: TGCGCCAGCAGCCAACCTGCCAGGGGGCAAAATCAGCCCCAGCATTTT. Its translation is CASSQPARGQNQPQHF.

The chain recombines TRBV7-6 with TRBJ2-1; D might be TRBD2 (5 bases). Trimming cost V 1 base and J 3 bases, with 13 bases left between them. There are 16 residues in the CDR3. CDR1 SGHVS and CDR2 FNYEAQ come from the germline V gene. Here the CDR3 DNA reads TGTGCCAGCAGCTTAGGCGGGCTAGGGAGCTACAATGAGCAGTTCTTC. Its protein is CASSLGGLGSYNEQFF.

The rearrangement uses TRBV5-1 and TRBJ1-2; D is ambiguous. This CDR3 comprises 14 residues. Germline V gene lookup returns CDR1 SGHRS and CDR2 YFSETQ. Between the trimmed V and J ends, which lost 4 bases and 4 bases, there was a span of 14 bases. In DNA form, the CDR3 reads TGCGCCAGCAGCCAGATGAATACAGTCTATGGCTACACCTTC. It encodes CASSQMNTVYGYTF.

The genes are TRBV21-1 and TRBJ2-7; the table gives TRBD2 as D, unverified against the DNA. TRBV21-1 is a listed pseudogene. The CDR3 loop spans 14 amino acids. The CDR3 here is CASIHWVACYEQYF. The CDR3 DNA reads TGTGCCAGCATCCACTGGGTAGCGTGCTACGAGCAGTACTTC.

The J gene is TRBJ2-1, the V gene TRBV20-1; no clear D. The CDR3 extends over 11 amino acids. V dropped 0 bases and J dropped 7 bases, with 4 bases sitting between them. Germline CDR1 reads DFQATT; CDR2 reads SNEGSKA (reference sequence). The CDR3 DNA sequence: TGCAGTGCTAGAGATCCAAATGAGCAGTTCTTC. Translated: CSARDPNEQFF.